This T cell receptor beta chain stems from a study of shared clonotypes between healthy human individuals. Looking at the study overall: Researchers drew samples from a couple of women and a few men aged 18 to 49. There were three CD4 naive, three CD4 memory, two CD8 naive and one CD8 memory plates per donor.

At a deep level, the assay was run. Using immunoSEQ multiplex PCR, the repertoire was profiled, and TCRdb retains in-frame clones only, with some absent. The sample has 150,000 to 200,000 clones, about 93% seen once; the top ten hold approximately 0.07%. Trimming cost V 4 bases and J 7 bases; bases outside gene matches: 11. This CDR3 has 16 amino acids. Germline V lookup: CDR1 SGHNT, CDR2 YENEEA. This clone appeared a few times. Sample: naive CD4+ T cells sorted from blood. Specified subset: CD45RA+ positively selected. The chain couples TRBV11-3 to TRBJ2-1; TRBD1 matches at 9 bases. The clonotype was recovered from a woman aged 25 to 45 in good health. CDR3 loop: CASSWTGTGSSNEQFF. The CDR3 DNA follows: TGTGCCAGCAGCTGGACCGGGACAGGGAGTTCTAATGAGCAGTTCTTC.